The T cell receptor beta chain under discussion was sequenced for a study of T cell changes during pregnancy in multiple sclerosis. TCRdb's copy holds only in-frame clones and misses some; the assay was immunoSEQ multiplex PCR. The table lists more than 55,000 clones, just over 90% of them singletons. Sequences were derived from peripheral blood, sampled in the third trimester of pregnancy. The clonotype comes from a female donor with multiple sclerosis, enrolled in a pregnancy study.

In nucleotides, the CDR3 is TGTGCCAGTAGTCCGGGACAGGTAACGAGTGAGCAGTTCTTC. Its translation: CASSPGQVTSEQFF. This chain joins TRBV19 and TRBJ2-1; 8 positions match TRBD1. The germline CDR1 and CDR2 sequences are LNHDA and SQIVND (reference sequence). J was trimmed by 9 bases and V by 5 bases; bases with no gene match: 9. This CDR3 region has 14 residues.